One and the same sample provided the 10 T cell receptor beta chains below, sequenced in a study of identical twins. TCRdb passed the 5' RACE reads through MiXCR, listing each CDR3 protein once. The profile shows some 900,000 distinct CDR3 sequences, approximately 13% of them singletons. A further study also used this sample, focusing on yellow fever vaccine responses in identical twins.

Sequenced: PBMCs. Receptor source: a young woman in good health.

The chain joins TRBV20-1 to TRBJ2-7; the D gene is possibly TRBD2 (6 bases). V was clipped by 3 bases and J by 3 bases, with 15 bases between them. The length of the CDR3 is 14 residues. Germline V gene sequence: CDR1 DFQATT, CDR2 SNEGSKA (reference sequence). In DNA form, the CDR3 reads TGCAGTGCTAGTTGGGTTGGAGGGTTCTACGAGCAGTACGTC. Its protein product is CSASWVGGFYEQYV.

This clonotype was seen a handful of times. The V gene is TRBV6-1, the J gene TRBJ1-3, with unresolved D. Germline-derived CDR1 and CDR2 are MNHNS and SASEGT. The CDR3 covers 12 residues. V lost 3 bases and J lost 4, with 4 bases in between. The CDR3 here is CASSDRGNTIYF. DNA of the CDR3: TGTGCCAGCAGTGATCGAGGAAACACCATATATTTT.

This clonotype showed up just a few times. The V gene is TRBV12-3 or TRBV12-4, the J gene TRBJ2-7; 11 bases line up with TRBD2. This CDR3 contains 15 residues. V was pared by 3 bases and J by 6 bases, with 7 bases of the junction left unmatched. The CDR3 DNA follows: TGTGCCAGCAGTTTCACTAGCGGGAGTATTTCCGAGCAGTACTTC. Amino acid sequence: CASSFTSGSISEQYF.

V gene TRBV7-8 combines with J gene TRBJ2-1; 8 positions agree with TRBD2. Germline CDR1 reads SGHVS; CDR2 reads FQNEAQ. Trimming at V came to 3 bases and at J to 6 bases, leaving 4 bases not matched to a gene. This CDR3 is 14 amino acids long. Here the CDR3 DNA reads TGTGCCAGCAGCTTGCGGGAGGACCCCAATGAGCAGTTCTTC. This encodes CASSLREDPNEQFF.

The gene calls are TRBV27 and TRBJ2-7; the D is unclear. The V gene lost 0 bases and the J gene lost 3 bases, with 18 bases spanning the gap. The CDR3 totals 17 residues. The germline gives CDR1 MNHEY, CDR2 SMNVEV (reference sequence). The DNA for the CDR3 is TGTGCCAGCAGTTTATCGGGTCTCCCCAGAACCTACTACGAGCAGTACTTC. The encoded protein is CASSLSGLPRTYYEQYF.

The chain uses TRBV6-4 and TRBJ2-3; no firm D call. Germline V gene sequence: CDR1 MRHNA, CDR2 SNTAGT. The V end was cut by 0 bases, the J end by 5 bases, with 6 bases between. The CDR3 extends over 13 amino acids. CDR3 DNA: TGTGCCAGCAGTGACTCGGAAGTAGATACGCAGTATTTT. This gives the protein CASSDSEVDTQYF.

CDR3 in DNA: TGCGCCAGCAGCTTCAACAGGGGCTACGAGCAGTACGTC. As protein: CASSFNRGYEQYV. The chain employs TRBV5-1 and TRBJ2-7, with 7 bases matching TRBD1. CDR3 length: 13 residues. Per the germline V gene, CDR1 is SGHRS and CDR2 is YFSETQ. V was clipped by 2 bases and J by 3 bases; unmatched bases: 2.

This chain links TRBV5-1 with TRBJ2-3, with TRBD2 matching 7 bases. V lost 0 bases and J lost 0; bases outside the gene matches: 4. The CDR3 is 16 residues long. Germline assignment: CDR1 SGHRS and CDR2 YFSETQ. The CDR3 sequence is CASSLASGSSTDTQYF. The CDR3 DNA reads TGCGCCAGCAGCTTGGCTAGCGGATCTAGCACAGATACGCAGTATTTT.

This clonotype was observed at least ten times. V is TRBV2 and J is TRBJ2-7; 8 bases are a match to TRBD1. The CDR3 contains 14 residues. CDR1 SNHLY and CDR2 FYNNEI come from the germline V gene. V was pared by 6 bases and J by 3 bases, with 7 bases of the junction left unmatched. In DNA form, the CDR3 reads TGTGCCAGCAGCGACAGGGGAAGCTACTACGAGCAGTACTTC. Protein sequence: CASSDRGSYYEQYF.

This chain links TRBV20-1 with TRBJ1-1, with D possibly TRBD1 on 6 matching bases. CDR3 length: 14 residues. Germline CDR1 DFQATT, CDR2 SNEGSKA (reference sequence). Trimming took 4 bases from V and 3 from J, leaving 15 bases between them. Here the CDR3 reads CSAIRERGDTEAFF. The CDR3 DNA is TGCAGTGCTATCCGGGAAAGGGGGGACACTGAAGCTTTCTTT.